The present T cell receptor (beta chain) was sequenced within a study of blood T cell repertoires in COVID-19. Study at large: Samples of COVID-19 (acute and convalescent) were obtained from the United States, Italy and Spain. The analysed material was cDNA or gDNA that came from T cells, B-cell-depleted T cells, or PBMCs.

Followed longitudinally, the Seattle patients had been enrolled during active infection. In the source study's methods: Nucleated cell counts were estimated from reference gene primer amplification. Only in-frame clones appear in the TCRdb table, and some are missing; sequencing was by immunoSEQ multiplex PCR. V, J and clone size were drawn from that table, and D and trimming were deduced from the DNA. The data hold under 450,000 clones, with about 86% observed a single time. There are 15 residues in the CDR3. V dropped 9 bases and J dropped 5; count of bases not matched to a gene: 14. Germline V gives CDR1 SNHLY, CDR2 FYNNEI.

The genes are TRBV2 and TRBJ2-7; 9 bases line up with TRBD1. The receptor was isolated from an older woman with COVID-19, enrolled during active disease. Sequenced: peripheral blood. The CDR3 sequence: CASGQGHWRKNEQYF. The CDR3 nucleotides read TGTGCCAGTGGACAGGGGCACTGGCGGAAGAACGAGCAGTACTTC.